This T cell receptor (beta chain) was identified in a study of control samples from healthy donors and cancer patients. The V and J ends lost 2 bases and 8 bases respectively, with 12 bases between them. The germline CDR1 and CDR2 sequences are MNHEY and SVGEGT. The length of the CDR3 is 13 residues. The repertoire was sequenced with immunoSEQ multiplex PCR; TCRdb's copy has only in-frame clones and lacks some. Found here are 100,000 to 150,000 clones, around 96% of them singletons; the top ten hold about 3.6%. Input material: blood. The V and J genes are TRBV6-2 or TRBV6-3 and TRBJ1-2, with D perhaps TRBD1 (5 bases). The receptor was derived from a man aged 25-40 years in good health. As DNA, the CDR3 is TGTGCCAGCAGTTACCCCCTTGGGGGAGGCTACACCTTC. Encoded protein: CASSYPLGGGYTF.